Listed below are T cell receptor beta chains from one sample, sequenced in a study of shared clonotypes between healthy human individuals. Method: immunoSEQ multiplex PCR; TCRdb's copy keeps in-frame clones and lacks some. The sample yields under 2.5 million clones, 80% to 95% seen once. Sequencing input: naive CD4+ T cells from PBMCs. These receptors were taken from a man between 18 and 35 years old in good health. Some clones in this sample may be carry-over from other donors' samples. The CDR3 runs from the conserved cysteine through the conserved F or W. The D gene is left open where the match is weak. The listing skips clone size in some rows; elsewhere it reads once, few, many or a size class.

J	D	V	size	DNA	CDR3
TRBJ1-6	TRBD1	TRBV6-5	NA	TGTGCCAGCAGTGAACAGGGGAATTCACCCCTCCACTTT	CASSEQGNSPLHF
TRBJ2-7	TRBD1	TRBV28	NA	TGTGCCAGCAGGCTTGACAGGGGCTACGAGCAGTACTTC	CASRLDRGYEQYF
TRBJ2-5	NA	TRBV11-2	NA	TGTGCCAGCAGCTTAATGCAGGCCAGTCAAGAGACCCAGTACTTC	CASSLMQASQETQYF
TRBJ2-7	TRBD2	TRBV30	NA	TGTGCCTGGAGTCCCCAGGGTTGGGGGGGGGTTAGCTACGAGCAGTACTTC	CAWSPQGWGGVSYEQYF
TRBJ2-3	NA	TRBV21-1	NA	TGTGCCAGCAGCGCCCGACAGAACACAGATACGCAGTATTTT	CASSARQNTDTQYF
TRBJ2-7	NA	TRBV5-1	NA	TGCGCCAGCAGCTTCGAGGGAGTGGCCTACGAGCAGTACTTC	CASSFEGVAYEQYF
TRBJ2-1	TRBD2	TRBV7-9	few	TGTGCCAGCACACCAACTCGCGGGAGGTCGAATGAGCAGTTCTTC	CASTPTRGRSNEQFF
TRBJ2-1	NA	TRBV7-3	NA	TGTGCCAGCAGCTTAGAAGTAACTTACTCCTACAATGAGCAGTTCTTC	CASSLEVTYSYNEQFF
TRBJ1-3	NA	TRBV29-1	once	TGCAGCGCTCTAACGGAGGGGGCTGGAAACACCATATATTTT	CSALTEGAGNTIYF
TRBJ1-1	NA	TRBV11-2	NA	TGTGCCAGCAGCCAAAATCCTGGCAGCGCTTTCTTT	CASSQNPGSAFF
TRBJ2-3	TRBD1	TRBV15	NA	TGTGCCACCAGCAGGAGACAGGGGGTGAGCACAGATACGCAGTATTTT	CATSRRQGVSTDTQYF
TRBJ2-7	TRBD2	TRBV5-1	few	TGCGCCAGCAGCTTGACTAGCGGGAGCTCCTACGAGCAGTACTTC	CASSLTSGSSYEQYF
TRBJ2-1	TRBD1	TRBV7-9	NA	TGTGCCAGCAGCCGGACAGGGGTTAACAATGAGCAGTTCTTC	CASSRTGVNNEQFF
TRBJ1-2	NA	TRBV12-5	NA	TGTGCTAGTGGCTCCGTCGGGGGGTCATATGGCTACACCTTC	CASGSVGGSYGYTF
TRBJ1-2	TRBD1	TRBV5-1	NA	TGCGCCAGCAGCTTTTCGGACAGGGTCTATGGCTACACCTTC	CASSFSDRVYGYTF
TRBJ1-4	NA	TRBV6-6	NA	TGTGCCAGCAGTTACCCCGAAAGGGTGGGGGAAAAACTGTTTTTT	CASSYPERVGEKLFF
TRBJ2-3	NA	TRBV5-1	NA	TGCGCCAGCAGCTTGGACTTGGCAGGGTCAGATACGCAGTATTTT	CASSLDLAGSDTQYF
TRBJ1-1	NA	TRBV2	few	TGTGCCAGCACCGGGGCCCGGGGCACTGAAGCTTTCTTT	CASTGARGTEAFF
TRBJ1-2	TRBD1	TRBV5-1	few	TGCGCCAGCAGCGGCGGACAGGGTGATGGCTACACCTTC	CASSGGQGDGYTF
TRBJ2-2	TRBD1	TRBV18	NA	TGTGCCAGCTCTCAAAGGCGGGGACAGGGAACCGGGGAGCTGTTTTTT	CASSQRRGQGTGELFF
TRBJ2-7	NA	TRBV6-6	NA	TGTGCCAGCAGTTCCGACAGCTCCTACGAGCAGTACTTC	CASSSDSSYEQYF
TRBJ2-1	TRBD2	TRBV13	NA	TGTGCCAGCAGCTTACTGGGACTAGCGGGAGGTTTCCCTTACAATGAGCAGTTCTTC	CASSLLGLAGGFPYNEQFF
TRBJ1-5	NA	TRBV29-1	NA	TGCAGCGTTGGCGGTGACAATCAGCCCCAGCATTTT	CSVGGDNQPQHF
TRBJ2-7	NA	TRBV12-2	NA	TGTGCAAGTCGCCCCCCGGCCGGGACCTCCTACGAGCAGTACTTC	CASRPPAGTSYEQYF
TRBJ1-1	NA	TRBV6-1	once	TGTGCCAGCAGTGAAGTGGGGGGGAGCACTGAAGCTTTCTTT	CASSEVGGSTEAFF
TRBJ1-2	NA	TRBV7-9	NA	TGTGCCAGCAGCCCCAGCGGGACGGAGGACTACACCTTC	CASSPSGTEDYTF
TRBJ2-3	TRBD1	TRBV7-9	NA	TGTGCCAGCAGCCGAGACGGACAGGGACGCACAGATACGCAGTATTTT	CASSRDGQGRTDTQYF
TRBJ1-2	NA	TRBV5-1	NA	TGCGCCAGCAGCTGGGGGGTGGATGCCTACACCTTC	CASSWGVDAYTF
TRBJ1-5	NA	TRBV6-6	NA	TGTGCCAGCGCGCCCCAGGGTTGGGGCAATCAGCCCCAGCATTTT	CASAPQGWGNQPQHF
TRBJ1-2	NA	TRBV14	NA	TGTGCCAGCAGCCAGATGAACTATGGCTACACCTTC	CASSQMNYGYTF
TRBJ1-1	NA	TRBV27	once	TGTGCCAGCAGTCCACGATTCCGCGGTCGGGCCTTTACTGAAGCTTTCTTT	CASSPRFRGRAFTEAFF
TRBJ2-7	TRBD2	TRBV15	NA	TGTGCCACCGCAGGGACTAGCGGGAGTGGCGAGCAGTACTTC	CATAGTSGSGEQYF
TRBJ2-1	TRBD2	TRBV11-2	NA	TGTGCCAGCAATTCGGCGGGAGGGCCCAATGAGCAGTTCTTC	CASNSAGGPNEQFF
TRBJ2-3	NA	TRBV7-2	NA	TGTGCCAGCAGCGGGGCGGGGAGATACACAGATACGCAGTATTTT	CASSGAGRYTDTQYF
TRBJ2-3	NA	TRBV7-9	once	TGTGCCAGCAGCGCGGACCAGACAGATACGCAGTATTTT	CASSADQTDTQYF
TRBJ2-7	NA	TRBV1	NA	TGCACCAGCAGCCAGGGACTAGCGGGAGGGCCCGGCTCCTACGAGCAGTACTTC	CTSSQGLAGGPGSYEQYF
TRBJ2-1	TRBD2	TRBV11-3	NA	TGTGCCAGCAGCTTAGGGAGGACGGGACTAGCGGGATACAATGAGCAGTTCTTC	CASSLGRTGLAGYNEQFF
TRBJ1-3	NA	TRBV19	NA	TGTGCCAGTAGTCCATTCTACAGGGAATCCGGAAACACCATATATTTT	CASSPFYRESGNTIYF
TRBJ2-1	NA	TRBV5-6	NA	NA	CASSARPDFGNEQFF
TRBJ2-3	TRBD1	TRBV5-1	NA	TGCGCCAGCAGCCTCAGGACAGGGGGGAGCACAGATACGCAGTATTTT	CASSLRTGGSTDTQYF
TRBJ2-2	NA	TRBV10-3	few	TGTGCCATCAGTGAAAGGGGAACCGGGGAGCTGTTTTTT	CAISERGTGELFF
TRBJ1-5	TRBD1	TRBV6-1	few	TGTGCCAGCCGACCGACAGGGACCAATCAGCCCCAGCATTTT	CASRPTGTNQPQHF
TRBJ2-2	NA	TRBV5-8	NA	TGTGCCAGCAGCCTGTACAGGGTGGACACCGGGGAGCTGTTTTTT	CASSLYRVDTGELFF
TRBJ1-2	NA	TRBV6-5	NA	TGTGCCAGCAGTCCAAGACATCCCATGGGAGGCTACACCTTC	CASSPRHPMGGYTF
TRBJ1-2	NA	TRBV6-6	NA	TGTGCCAGCAGTAGGGACACCTATTATGGCTACACCTTC	CASSRDTYYGYTF
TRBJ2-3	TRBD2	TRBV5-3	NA	TGTGCCAGAAGCTCGGGAGGGACTAGCGAGAGCACAGATACGCAGTATTTT	CARSSGGTSESTDTQYF
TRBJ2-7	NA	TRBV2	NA	TGTGCCACCAAACCTTGGGGAATCGGGACGAAGGCCTTGGAGGGCACCTACGAGCAGTACTTC	CATKPWGIGTKALEGTYEQYF
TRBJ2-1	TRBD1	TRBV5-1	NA	TGCGCCAGCAGCGCGCGAGGGGGCCTCTCCTACAATGAGCAGTTCTTC	CASSARGGLSYNEQFF
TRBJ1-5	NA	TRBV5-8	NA	TGTGCCAGCAGCGCCGCGGGGCGGAGGTCGGGTCAGCCCCAGCATTTT	CASSAAGRRSGQPQHF
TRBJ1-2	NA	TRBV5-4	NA	TGTGCCAGCAGCTTCTCAGGGGCCTATGGCTACACCTTC	CASSFSGAYGYTF
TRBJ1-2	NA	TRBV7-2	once	TGTGCCAGCAGCTTAGCCGAGGGCCTCGGCGGCTACACCTTC	CASSLAEGLGGYTF
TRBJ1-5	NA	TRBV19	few	TGTGCCAGTAGTATACCGACTTCCCGGAGCAATCAGCCCCAGCATTTT	CASSIPTSRSNQPQHF
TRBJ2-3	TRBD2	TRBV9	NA	TGTGCCAGCAGTGAAGGACTAGCGGGTTACAGCACAGATACGCAGTATTTT	CASSEGLAGYSTDTQYF
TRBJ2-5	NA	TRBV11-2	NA	TGTGCCAGCAGCTTAGGTTTAGGGAGACAAGAGACCCAGTACTTC	CASSLGLGRQETQYF
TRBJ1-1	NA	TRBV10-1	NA	TGCGCCAGCAGTGAGTCTCGGGGCACTGAAGCTTTCTTT	CASSESRGTEAFF